The source of this T cell receptor (beta chain) is a study of shared clonotypes between healthy human individuals. CDR1 LGHNA and CDR2 YNFKEQ come from the germline V gene. After removal of 0 bases from V and 5 bases from J, the junction contained 3 bases not matched to a gene. This CDR3 contains 15 residues. Genomic DNA of every subset was divided equally among multiple immunoSEQ plates. TCRdb's table, derived via immunoSEQ multiplex PCR, lists solely in-frame clones and lacks some. This table has 900,000 to 1,200,000 clones, approximately 80% appearing once. The TCR sequence derives from a man between 18 and 35 years old in good health. Some clones in this sample may be carry-over from other donors' samples. The rearrangement links TRBV4-2 to TRBJ2-7; 11 nucleotides align to TRBD1. The specimen was memory CD4+ T cells from PBMCs. Described subset: CD45RA-negative fraction. DNA of the CDR3: TGTGCCAGCAGCCAAGACCCGGGACAGGGGGACGAGCAGTACTTC. Protein product: CASSQDPGQGDEQYF.